The 8 T cell receptor beta chains presented below share a single source sample, sequenced in a study of T cells in Graves' hyperthyroidism and ophthalmopathy. RNA transcripts gave rise to amplified TCR beta CDR3 regions. HTBI primers drove first-round RT-PCR of the TCR CDR3. TCRdb fed the multiplex PCR reads into MiXCR, producing one record per CDR3 protein. In the table there are approximately 710,000 distinct CDR3 sequences, roughly 17% of which are singletons. The sample comprised blood. These receptors were obtained from a man over 45 with Graves' hyperthyroidism.

This clonotype has just a few counts. V gene TRBV7-8 combines with J gene TRBJ2-7, with D unresolved. The V gene lost 5 bases and the J gene lost 7 bases, with 15 bases spanning the gap. There are 13 residues in the CDR3. Germline-derived CDR1 and CDR2 are SGHVS and FQNEAQ. The CDR3 DNA reads TGTGCCAGCAGCCCTTCTTCAATAGGGGAGCAGTACTTC. This codes for CASSPSSIGEQYF.

This clonotype was detected a few times. The gene calls are TRBV28 and TRBJ2-1; 12 nucleotides match TRBD2. The junction had 5 bases not matched to a gene; V was cut back by 6 bases and J by 2 bases. Germline V gives CDR1 MDHEN, CDR2 SYDVKM. The length of the CDR3 is 16 residues. The DNA of the CDR3 is TGTGCCAGCAGCAACGGACTAGCGGGACCCTACAATGAGCAGTTCTTC. It specifies CASSNGLAGPYNEQFF.

The J gene is TRBJ2-1, the V gene TRBV6-2 or TRBV6-3, with D unclear. The length of the CDR3 is 13 residues. With 0 bases removed from V and 6 bases from J, the gap between germline ends came to 6 bases. CDR1 and CDR2 (germline): MNHEY, SVGEGT. CDR3 region: CASSYSNANEQFF. DNA of the CDR3: TGTGCCAGCAGTTACTCGAACGCCAATGAGCAGTTCTTC.

This clonotype came up many times. Its ends do not fully match the called genes, so a read error is possible. V and J are TRBV2 and TRBJ2-3; D is possibly TRBD1 or TRBD2 (5 bases each). Germline CDR1 is SNHLY and CDR2 is FYNNEI. This CDR3 is 12 amino acids long. The CDR3 spells CASSRGTNTQYF. The DNA for the CDR3 is TGTGCCAGCAGCCGGGGCACAAATACGCAGTATTTT.

At least ten counts were recorded for this clonotype. The chain couples TRBV18 to TRBJ2-1; unclear D gene. V dropped 3 bases and J dropped 7 bases, with 10 bases sitting between them. Germline V gives CDR1 KGHSH, CDR2 LQKENI. The CDR3 is 13 amino acids. The CDR3 reads CASSPGSKNEQFF. The CDR3 DNA reads as TGTGCCAGCTCACCCGGCAGCAAGAATGAGCAGTTCTTC.

CDR3 bases: TGCGCCAGCAGCCAAGGGGGTTTTCCCACTGGAAACACCATATATTTT. Protein product: CASSQGGFPTGNTIYF. This chain joins TRBV5-1 and TRBJ1-3; TRBD1 is a possible D gene (6 bases). The CDR3 spans 16 residues. Trimming stripped 4 bases from V and 2 bases from J, with 16 bases between. Germline CDR1 and CDR2: SGHRS and YFSETQ.

Remarks on this clonotype: This clone may be a read error of a much larger clone one base away. V gene TRBV10-3 combines with J gene TRBJ1-1; no clear D. The germline V gene encodes CDR1 ENHRY and CDR2 SYGVKD. There are 14 residues in the CDR3. The V end was cut by 3 bases, the J end by 6 bases, with 14 bases between. The CDR3 bases are TGTGCCATCAGTGACACGCAGGTAGGCCCTGAAGCTTTCTTT. Translated: CAISDTQVGPEAFF.

The V call is TRBV27, the J call TRBJ2-3; D is unclear. Trimming cost V 2 bases and J 2 bases, with 11 bases left between them. CDR1 MNHEY and CDR2 SMNVEV come from the germline V gene (reference sequence). The CDR3 length is 15 residues. The CDR3, as DNA: TGTGCCAGCAGTTTAACGTCTCCCGACACAGATACGCAGTATTTT. Its translation: CASSLTSPDTDTQYF.